This TCR beta chain was recorded in a study of T cell responses to AZD1222 COVID-19 vaccine. About this clone itself: Antigen unknown.

Germline CDR1 MNHEY, CDR2 SMNVEV (reference sequence). Between the trimmed V and J ends, which lost 3 bases and 8 bases, there was a span of 10 bases. The CDR3 has 13 amino acids. Sequenced by immunoSEQ multiplex PCR; TCRdb stores in-frame clones only, minus some. Among over 45,000 clones, around 89% were seen once, and the ten largest hold around 2%. Notes on the study in general: The donor group comprised mostly white British people and more females; the analysis possibly underestimated clonal diversity. Reportedly, close to half of spike-specific TCRs are directed against unmutated variant regions. Seropositive status at baseline applied to only five or six AZD1222 recipients.

The gene calls are TRBV27 and TRBJ1-4, with D possibly being TRBD1 (6 bases). The sample was peripheral blood, taken on day 0 of AZD1222 vaccination. The receptor was isolated from an adult in good health. In nucleotides, the CDR3 is TGTGCCAGCAGTTTCCGGGGGCAGGAAAAACTGTTTTTT. Its translation: CASSFRGQEKLFF.